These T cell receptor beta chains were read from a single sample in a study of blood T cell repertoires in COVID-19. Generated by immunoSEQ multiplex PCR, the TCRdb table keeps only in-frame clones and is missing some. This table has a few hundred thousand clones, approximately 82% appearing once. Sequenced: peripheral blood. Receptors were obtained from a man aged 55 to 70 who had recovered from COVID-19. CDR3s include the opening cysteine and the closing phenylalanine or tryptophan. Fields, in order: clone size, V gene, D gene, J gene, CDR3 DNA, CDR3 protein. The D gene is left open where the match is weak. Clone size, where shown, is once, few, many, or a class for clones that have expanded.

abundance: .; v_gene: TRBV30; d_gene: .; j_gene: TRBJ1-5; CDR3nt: TGTGCCTGGAGTGGTCAGGAATATCAGCCCCAGCATTTT; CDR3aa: CAWSGQEYQPQHF
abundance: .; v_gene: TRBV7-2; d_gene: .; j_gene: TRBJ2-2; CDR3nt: TGTGCCAGTCATCGGGGGAGGAACACCGGGGAGCTGTTTTTT; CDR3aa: CASHRGRNTGELFF
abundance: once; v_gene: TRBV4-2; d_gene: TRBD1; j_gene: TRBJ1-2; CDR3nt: TGTGCCAGCAGCCAAGATCTAGGGACAGGGGCTGGTGATGGCTACACCTTC; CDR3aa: CASSQDLGTGAGDGYTF
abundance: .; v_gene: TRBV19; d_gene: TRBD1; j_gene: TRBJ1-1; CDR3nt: TGTGCCAGTAATTTTTCACCCCCCAGGGGGGCTGAAGCTTTCTTT; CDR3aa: CASNFSPPRGAEAFF
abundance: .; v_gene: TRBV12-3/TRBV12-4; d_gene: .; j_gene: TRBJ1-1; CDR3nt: TGTGCCAGCAGTTTTGGAGTAATCACTGAAGCTTTCTTT; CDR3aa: CASSFGVITEAFF
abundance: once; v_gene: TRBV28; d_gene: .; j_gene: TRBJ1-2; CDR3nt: TGTGCCAGCAGTTTTGCTCCGCGACATCACAGGGAGAACTATGGCTACACCTTC; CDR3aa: CASSFAPRHHRENYGYTF
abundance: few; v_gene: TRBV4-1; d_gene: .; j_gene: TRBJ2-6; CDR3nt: TGCGCCAGCAGCCAAGATCTAACAGGATCTGGGGCCAACGTCCTGACTTTC; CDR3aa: CASSQDLTGSGANVLTF
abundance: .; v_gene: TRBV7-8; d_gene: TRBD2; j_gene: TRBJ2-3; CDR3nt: TGTGCCAGCAGCCCGCTAGCGGCTACGCAGTATTTT; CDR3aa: CASSPLAATQYF
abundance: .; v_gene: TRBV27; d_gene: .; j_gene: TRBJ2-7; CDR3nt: TGTGCCAGCAGTTCGGACACAGGCGGGGATGAGCAGTACTTC; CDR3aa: CASSSDTGGDEQYF
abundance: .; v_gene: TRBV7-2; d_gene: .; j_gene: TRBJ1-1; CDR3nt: TGTGCCAGCAGCTTCACGACAGGGAACACTGAAGCTTTCTTT; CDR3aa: CASSFTTGNTEAFF
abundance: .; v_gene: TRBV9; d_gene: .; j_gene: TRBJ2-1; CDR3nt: TGTGCCAGCAGCGTAGTTGGGGGGGGCCCCCGGGAGCAGTTCTTC; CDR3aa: CASSVVGGGPREQFF
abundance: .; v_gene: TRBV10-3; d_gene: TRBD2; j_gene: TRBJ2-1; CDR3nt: TGTGCCATCAGTGACAGAGTTTTAGCGGGGGGGCATGAGCAGTTCTTC; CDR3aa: CAISDRVLAGGHEQFF
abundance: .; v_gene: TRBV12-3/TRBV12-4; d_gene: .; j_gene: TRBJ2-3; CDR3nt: TGTGCCAGCAGAAGCCGGGGCACAGATACGCAGTATTTT; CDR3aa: CASRSRGTDTQYF
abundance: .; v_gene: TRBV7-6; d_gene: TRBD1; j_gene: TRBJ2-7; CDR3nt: TGTGCCAGCAGCAGTTTAGCAGGGGGCGCAAATGGAAAGCAGTACTTC; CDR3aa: CASSSLAGGANGKQYF
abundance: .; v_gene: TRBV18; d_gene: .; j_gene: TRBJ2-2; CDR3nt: TGTGCCAGCTCACCCAGCCGGGGGGCTAACACCGGGGAGCTGTTTTTT; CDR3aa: CASSPSRGANTGELFF
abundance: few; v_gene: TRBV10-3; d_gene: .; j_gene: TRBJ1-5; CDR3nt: TGTGCCATCAGTGAGTCGGAGAGAAATCAGCCCCAGCATTTT; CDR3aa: CAISESERNQPQHF
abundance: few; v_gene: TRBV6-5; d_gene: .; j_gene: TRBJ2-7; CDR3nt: TGTGCCAGCAGAACAGGGACGCTCGAGCAGTACTTC; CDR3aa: CASRTGTLEQYF
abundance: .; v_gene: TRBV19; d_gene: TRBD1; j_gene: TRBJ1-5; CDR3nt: TGTGCCAGTAGTACCAGGGGGGACGATCAGCCCCAGCATTTT; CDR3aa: CASSTRGDDQPQHF
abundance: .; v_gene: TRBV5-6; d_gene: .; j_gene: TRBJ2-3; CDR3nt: TGTGCCAGCAGCTTGGGAGGGAGCACAGATACGCAGTATTTT; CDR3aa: CASSLGGSTDTQYF
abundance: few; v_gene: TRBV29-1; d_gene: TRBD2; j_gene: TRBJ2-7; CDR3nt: TGCAGCGTTGAGGGACTAGCGGGAGAAAAGTACTTC; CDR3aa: CSVEGLAGEKYF
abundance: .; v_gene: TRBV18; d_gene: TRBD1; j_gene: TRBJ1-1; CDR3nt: TGTGCCAGCTCACCGAATTTAGGGGGCTGGGGGAACACTGAAGCTTTCTTT; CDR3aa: CASSPNLGGWGNTEAFF
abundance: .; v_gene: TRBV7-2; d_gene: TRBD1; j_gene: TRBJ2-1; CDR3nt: TGTGCCAGCAGCTTTACAGGGGCCTTCGGGCAGTTCTTC; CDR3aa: CASSFTGAFGQFF
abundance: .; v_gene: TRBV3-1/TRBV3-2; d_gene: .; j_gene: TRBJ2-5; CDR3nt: TGTGCCAGCAGCCAAGAGGGGCAGCAAGAGACCCAGTACTTC; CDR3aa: CASSQEGQQETQYF
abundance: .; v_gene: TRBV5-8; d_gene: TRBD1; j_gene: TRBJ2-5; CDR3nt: TGTGCCAGCAGCACCTGGGACAGACAAGAGACCCAGTACTTC; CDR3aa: CASSTWDRQETQYF
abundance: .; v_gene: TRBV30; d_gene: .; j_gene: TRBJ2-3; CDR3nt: TGTGCCTGGAGTAGAGTATCAGATACGCAGTATTTT; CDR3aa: CAWSRVSDTQYF
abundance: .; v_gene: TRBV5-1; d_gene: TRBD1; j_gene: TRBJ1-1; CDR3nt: TGCGCCAGCAGCTTGACCCCAGGTAGGGGGCGGGGGGACACTGAAGCTTTCTTT; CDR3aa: CASSLTPGRGRGDTEAFF
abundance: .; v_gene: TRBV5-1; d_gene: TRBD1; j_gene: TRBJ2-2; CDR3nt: TGCGCCAGCAGCCCGCCGGGACAGGGGCCCGGGGAGCTGTTTTTT; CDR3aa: CASSPPGQGPGELFF
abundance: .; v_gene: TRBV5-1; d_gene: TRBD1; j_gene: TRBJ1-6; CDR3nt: TGCGCCAGCAGCTTGGTTAGGGACAGGGTAAATTCACCCCTCCACTTT; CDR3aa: CASSLVRDRVNSPLHF
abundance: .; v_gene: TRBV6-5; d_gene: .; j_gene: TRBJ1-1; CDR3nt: TGTGCCAGCAGTTACTCGTTTCAAATGAACACTGAAGCTTTCTTT; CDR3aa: CASSYSFQMNTEAFF
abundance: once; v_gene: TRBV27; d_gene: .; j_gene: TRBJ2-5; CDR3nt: TGTGCCAGCAGACGAGACTGGAAAGAGACCCAGTACTTC; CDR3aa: CASRRDWKETQYF
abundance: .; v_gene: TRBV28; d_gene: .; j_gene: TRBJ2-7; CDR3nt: TGTGCCAGCGGGTATCCGGACACCACCCACGAGCAGTACTTC; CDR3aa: CASGYPDTTHEQYF
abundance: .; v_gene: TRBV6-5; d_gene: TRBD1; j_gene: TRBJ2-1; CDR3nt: TGTGCCAGCAGTTATTCAGGGATAGGGGGCGATGAGCAGTTCTTC; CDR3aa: CASSYSGIGGDEQFF
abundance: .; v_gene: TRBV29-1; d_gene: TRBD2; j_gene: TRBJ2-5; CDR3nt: TGCAGCGTTGGGGGCGGGGGAGAGACCCAGTACTTC; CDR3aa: CSVGGGGETQYF
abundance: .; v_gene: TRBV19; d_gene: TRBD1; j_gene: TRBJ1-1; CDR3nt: TGTGCCAGTAGTATTGCTTGGGACAGGGAGGGCCGGTTGAGCACTGAAGCTTTCTTT; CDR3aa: CASSIAWDREGRLSTEAFF
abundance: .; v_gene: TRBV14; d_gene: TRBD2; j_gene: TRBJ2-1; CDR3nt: TGTGCCAGCAGCCTGGGACTAGCGGAATCCTACAATGAGCAGTTCTTC; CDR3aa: CASSLGLAESYNEQFF
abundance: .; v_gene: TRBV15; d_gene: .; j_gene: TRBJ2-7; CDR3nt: TGTGCCACCAGTTCGACCTACAGGGTCGAGCAGTACTTC; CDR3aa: CATSSTYRVEQYF
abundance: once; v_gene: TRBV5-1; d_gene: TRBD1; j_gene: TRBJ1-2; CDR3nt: TGCGCCAGCAGCTTGATAGGGACAGGGGGCTCCTATGGCTACACCTTC; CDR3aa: CASSLIGTGGSYGYTF
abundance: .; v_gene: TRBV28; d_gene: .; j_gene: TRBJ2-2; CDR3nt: TGTGCCAGCAGGGGAAGGGAGACCGGGGAGCTGTTTTTT; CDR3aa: CASRGRETGELFF
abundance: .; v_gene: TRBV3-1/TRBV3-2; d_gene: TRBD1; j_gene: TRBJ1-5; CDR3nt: TGTGCCAGCAGCCGACAGGGTAGCAATCAGCCCCAGCATTTT; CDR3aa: CASSRQGSNQPQHF
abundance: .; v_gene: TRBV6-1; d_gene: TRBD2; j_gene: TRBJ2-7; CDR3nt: TGTGCCAGCAGTGAAGAGGGCGGGGGGATCTACGAGCAGTACTTC; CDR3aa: CASSEEGGGIYEQYF
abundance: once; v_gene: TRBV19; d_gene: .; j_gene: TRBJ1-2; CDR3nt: TGTGCCAGTAGTACGAGAAAAGGGACAACTAACTATGGCTACACCTTC; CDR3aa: CASSTRKGTTNYGYTF
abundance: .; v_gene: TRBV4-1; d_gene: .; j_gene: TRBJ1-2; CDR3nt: TGCGCCAGCAGCCAAGCCGCCGGACAGCCCAACTATGGCTACACCTTC; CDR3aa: CASSQAAGQPNYGYTF
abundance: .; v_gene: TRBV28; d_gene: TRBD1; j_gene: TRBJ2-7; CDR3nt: TGTGCCAGCAGTCCTCCCCCCGGGACAGGGACTTACGGGGAGCAGTACTTC; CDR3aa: CASSPPPGTGTYGEQYF
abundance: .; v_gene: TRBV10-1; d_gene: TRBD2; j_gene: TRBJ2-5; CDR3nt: TGCGCCAGCGCCGAAGGTGGATTAGCGGGAGGGGCAGGGACCCAGTACTTC; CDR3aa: CASAEGGLAGGAGTQYF
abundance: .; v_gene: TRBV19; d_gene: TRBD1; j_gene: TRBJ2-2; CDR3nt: TGTGCCAGTAGTAAGCCCCAGGGGGCGAACACCGGGGAGCTGTTTTTT; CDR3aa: CASSKPQGANTGELFF
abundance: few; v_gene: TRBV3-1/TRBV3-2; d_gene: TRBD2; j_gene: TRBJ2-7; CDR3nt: TGTGCCAGCAGCCAACACAGCGGGGCCTACGAGCAGTACTTC; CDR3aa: CASSQHSGAYEQYF
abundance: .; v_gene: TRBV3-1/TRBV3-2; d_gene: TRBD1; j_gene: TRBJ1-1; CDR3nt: TGTGCCAGCAGCCCAACTACGCCGGGACAGGGGTTGACTGAAGCTTTCTTT; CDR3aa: CASSPTTPGQGLTEAFF
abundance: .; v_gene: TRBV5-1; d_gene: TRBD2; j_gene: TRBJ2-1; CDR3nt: TGCGCCAGCAGCTTGCTAGGCGGGAGAATTATCAATGAGCAGTTCTTC; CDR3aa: CASSLLGGRIINEQFF